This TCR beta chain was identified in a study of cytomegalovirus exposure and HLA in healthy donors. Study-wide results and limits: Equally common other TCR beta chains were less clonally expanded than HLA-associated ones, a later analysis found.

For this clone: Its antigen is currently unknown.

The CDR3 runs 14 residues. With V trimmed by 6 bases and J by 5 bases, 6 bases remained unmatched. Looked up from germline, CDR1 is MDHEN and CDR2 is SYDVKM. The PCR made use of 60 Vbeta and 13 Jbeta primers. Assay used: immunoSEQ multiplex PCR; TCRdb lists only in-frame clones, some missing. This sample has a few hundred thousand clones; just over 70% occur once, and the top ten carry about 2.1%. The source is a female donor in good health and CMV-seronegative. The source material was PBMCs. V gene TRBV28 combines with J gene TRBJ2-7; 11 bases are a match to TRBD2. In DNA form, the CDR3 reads TGTGCCAGCAGCCCACTAGCGGGAGCGAACGAGCAGTACTTC. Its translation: CASSPLAGANEQYF. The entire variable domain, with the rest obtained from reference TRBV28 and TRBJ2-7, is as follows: DVKVTQSSRYLVKRTGEKVFLECVQDMDHENMFWYRQDPGLGLRLIYFSYDVKMKEKGDIPEGYSVSREKKERFSLILESASTNQTSMYLCASSPLAGANEQYFGPGTRLTVT.